These 14 T cell receptor beta chains were sequenced from one sample in a study of T cell responses to AZD1222 COVID-19 vaccine. Repertoires were generated with immunoSEQ multiplex PCR, while TCRdb's copy carries only in-frame clones and drops some. The data show about 88,000 clones, 85% to 90% seen once. This sample comprised peripheral blood, obtained 28 days after the second AZD1222 dose. All receptors come from an adult who received the AZD1222 COVID-19 vaccine.

This chain joins TRBV9 and TRBJ1-2; D is perhaps TRBD1 (5 bases). The CDR3 totals 17 residues. Per the germline V gene, CDR1 is SGDLS and CDR2 is YYNGEE. V lost 1 base, J lost 4 bases, and 20 bases lay in between. The CDR3 loop reads CASSVSGQGSISYGYTF. CDR3 in DNA: TGTGCCAGCAGCGTATCTGGGCAGGGAAGTATAAGCTATGGCTACACCTTC.

The sample holds one count of this clone. The chain uses TRBV18 and TRBJ2-3; 8 bases map to TRBD2. The CDR3 spans 16 residues. After removal of 3 bases from V and 3 bases from J, the junction contained 8 bases not matched to a gene. CDR1 KGHSH and CDR2 LQKENI come from the germline V gene. Written as DNA, the CDR3 is TGTGCCAGCTCACCCCGGGGTAGCGGGGATACAGATACGCAGTATTTT. Translation: CASSPRGSGDTDTQYF.

V is TRBV6-5 and J is TRBJ2-7; possibly TRBD1 for D (5 bases). Looked up from germline, CDR1 is MNHEY and CDR2 is SVGAGI. Trimming took off 7 bases at V and 0 bases at J, with 10 bases between the two ends. This CDR3 has 13 residues. CDR3 sequence reads: CASTPDSSYEQYF. The CDR3 bases are TGTGCCAGCACCCCCGACAGCTCCTACGAGCAGTACTTC.

V gene TRBV5-1 combines with J gene TRBJ2-7; unclear D gene. Germline CDR1 SGHRS, CDR2 YFSETQ. This CDR3 comprises 14 residues. Trimming cost V 1 base and J 0 bases, with 8 bases left between them. CDR3 nucleotide sequence: TGCGCCAGCAGCTTGTCTGGTGTCTCCTACGAGCAGTACTTC. Amino acids: CASSLSGVSYEQYF.

V and J are TRBV18 and TRBJ1-3; 8 nucleotides agree with TRBD1. Trimming took 5 bases from V and 0 from J; bases not matched to a gene: 3. The CDR3 is 15 amino acids. CDR1 and CDR2 from the germline V gene are KGHSH and LQKENI. CDR3 DNA sequence: TGTGCCAGCTCATCGGACAGGGTCTCTGGAAACACCATATATTTT. This translates into CASSSDRVSGNTIYF.

The rearrangement joins TRBV2 to TRBJ1-4; the match to TRBD1 covers 7 bases. Trimming at V came to 7 bases and at J to 0 bases, leaving 5 bases not matched to a gene. The CDR3 has 15 amino acids. The V gene's germline CDR1 is SNHLY and CDR2 FYNNEI. CDR3 sequence: CASKRDRSTNEKLFF. CDR3 sequence (DNA): TGTGCCAGCAAACGGGACAGATCAACTAATGAAAAACTGTTTTTT.

This clone is termed medium-sized. The chain is built from TRBV7-8 and TRBJ1-6; possibly TRBD1 for D (5 bases). Germline CDR1 is SGHVS and CDR2 is FQNEAQ. The CDR3 is 15 residues long. The V gene lost 1 base and the J gene lost 9 bases, with 13 bases spanning the gap. The CDR3 protein is CASSLGRSGGSPLHF. CDR3 coding DNA: TGTGCCAGCAGCTTAGGGCGGTCGGGGGGTTCACCCCTCCACTTT. The full variable domain, rest sourced from reference TRBV7-8 and TRBJ1-6, is GAGVSQSPRYKVAKRGQDVALRCDPISGHVSLFWYQQALGQGPEFLTYFQNEAQLDKSGLPSDRFFAERPEGSVSTLKIQRTQQEDSAVYLCASSLGRSGGSPLHFGNGTRLTVT.

The V gene is TRBV18, the J gene TRBJ2-7, with TRBD1 matching over 9 bases. Unmatched junction bases numbered 14, after V lost 3 bases and J lost 11 bases. Germline lookup yields CDR1 KGHSH and CDR2 LQKENI. The CDR3 is made up of 15 amino acids. As DNA, the CDR3 is TGTGCCAGCTCACCGGGACAGGGTTTCCGGTTGGGGGAGTACTTC. Residues: CASSPGQGFRLGEYF.

The V gene is TRBV13, the J gene TRBJ2-1, with 8 bases that match TRBD2. The germline V gene encodes CDR1 PRHDT and CDR2 FYEKMQ (reference sequence). Germline trimming cut 5 bases from V and 3 bases from J; bases unmatched to any gene: 6. This CDR3 is built from 15 residues. Written as DNA, the CDR3 is TGTGCCAGCAGCCCTGGCACTAGCGGCTACAATGAGCAGTTCTTC. Protein product: CASSPGTSGYNEQFF.

The gene calls are TRBV6-5 and TRBJ2-5, with unresolved D. CDR1 is MNHEY, CDR2 SVGAGI, per germline. The CDR3 runs to 14 residues. V lost 4 bases to trimming and J lost 4 bases, with 13 bases between them. CDR3: CASSSPASGETQYF. DNA for the CDR3: TGTGCCAGCAGTTCCCCGGCTAGTGGAGAGACCCAGTACTTC.

V gene TRBV9 combines with J gene TRBJ2-2, with D hard to call. With 0 bases removed from V and 5 bases from J, the gap between germline ends came to 5 bases. Germline values: CDR1 SGDLS, CDR2 YYNGEE. CDR3 length: 13 residues. Here the CDR3 reads CASSVVLTGELFF. CDR3 in DNA: TGTGCCAGCAGCGTAGTTTTGACCGGGGAGCTGTTTTTT.

In DNA, the CDR3 is TGTGCCACCAGTGATTCTAGATCTGTCGTCGATGAGCAGTTCTTC. Encoded protein: CATSDSRSVVDEQFF. The chain recombines TRBV24-1 with TRBJ2-1; D gene ambiguous. This CDR3 contains 15 residues. The V and J ends lost 2 bases and 8 bases respectively, with 15 bases between them. Germline V gives CDR1 KGHDR, CDR2 SFDVKD.

This chain links TRBV7-3 with TRBJ2-3, with D perhaps TRBD1 or TRBD2 (5 bases each). The CDR3 sequence is 15 residues long. CDR1 is SGHTA, CDR2 FQGTGA, per germline. V lost 8 bases and J 3 bases, leaving 18 bases between the germline ends. The CDR3 DNA sequence: TGTGCCAGCTCGAGGGGCGGTGGGCAAACAGATACGCAGTATTTT. Its translation is CASSRGGGQTDTQYF.

The table lists this clone with a few counts. The CDR3 spells CASSPRGLRAFF. The CDR3 DNA is TGTGCCAGCAGTCCCAGGGGATTACGAGCTTTCTTT. This rearrangement joins TRBV12-3 or TRBV12-4 to TRBJ1-1; a weak D match, TRBD1 (6 bases). V lost 5 bases, J lost 10 bases, and 14 bases lay in between. There are 12 residues in the CDR3.